Each of the 15 T cell receptor beta chains below was sequenced from the same sample in a study of T cells in Graves' hyperthyroidism and ophthalmopathy. From RNA transcripts, TCR beta CDR3 regions were amplified. The HTBI primer set was used in a first-round RT-PCR of the TCR CDR3. A single record per CDR3 protein comes from TCRdb applying MiXCR to the multiplex PCR reads. The repertoire holds roughly 530,000 distinct CDR3 sequences, with approximately 17% as singletons. The sequenced sample consisted of blood. These receptors were taken from a young woman with Graves' ophthalmopathy.

This clonotype turned up a few times. The rearrangement uses TRBV19 and TRBJ1-5; D is unclear. V was trimmed by 4 bases and J by 3 bases, leaving 16 bases between them. CDR3 size: 16 residues. The germline gives CDR1 LNHDA, CDR2 SQIVND (reference sequence). CDR3 coding DNA: TGTGCCAGTAGTAGTACCCCTAAGAGGGTCAATCAGCCCCAGCATTTT. Protein: CASSSTPKRVNQPQHF. Based on the CDR3 plus reference TRBV19 and TRBJ1-5, the full variable domain is DGGITQSPKYLFRKEGQNVTLSCEQNLNHDAMYWYRQDPGQGLRLIYYSQIVNDFQKGDIAEGYSVSREKKESFPLTVTSAQKNPTAFYLCASSSTPKRVNQPQHFGDGTRLSIL.

The chain carries TRBV11-2 and TRBJ2-1; TRBD2 aligns across 9 bases. CDR1 is SGHAT, CDR2 FQNNGV, per germline. The CDR3 spans 19 residues. Trimming took 0 bases from V and 1 from J; bases not matched to a gene: 10. CDR3 amino acids: CASSLERLAAPSSYNEQFF. In nucleotides, the CDR3 is TGTGCCAGCAGCTTAGAAAGACTAGCGGCTCCCTCATCCTACAATGAGCAGTTCTTC.

The chain links TRBV9 to TRBJ2-6; no clear D gene. The CDR3 totals 15 residues. Germline CDR1 reads SGDLS; CDR2 reads YYNGEE. The V end lost 0 bases, the J end lost 4 bases, and 8 bases lay between the germline ends. The CDR3 protein is CASSVAPSGANVLTF. The CDR3 nucleotides are TGTGCCAGCAGCGTAGCACCGTCCGGGGCCAACGTCCTGACTTTC.

This clonotype came up many times. The chain carries TRBV7-9 and TRBJ2-7, with D perhaps TRBD2 (6 bases). CDR1 is SEHNR, CDR2 FQNEAQ, per germline (reference sequence). V dropped 1 base and J dropped 3 bases, with 7 bases sitting between them. The CDR3 runs 13 residues. The CDR3 region is CASSLGLDYEQYF. CDR3 nucleotides: TGTGCCAGCAGCTTAGGACTAGACTACGAGCAGTACTTC. The full variable domain, with the rest looked up from reference TRBV7-9 and TRBJ2-7, is DTGVSQNPRHKITKRGQNVTFRCDPISEHNRLYWYRQTLGQGPEFLTYFQNEAQLEKSRLLSDRFSAERPKGSFSTLEIQRTEQGDSAMYLCASSLGLDYEQYFGPGTRLTVT.

This clonotype was detected ten times or more. The chain has TRBV15 and TRBJ2-1, with 8 bases identical to TRBD2. The V gene's germline CDR1 is LNHNV and CDR2 YYDKDF (reference sequence). This CDR3 has 15 residues. V trimming: 6 bases; J trimming: 3 bases; junction bases outside the gene matches: 7. CDR3 bases: TGTGCCACCAGTCAAGCGGGAGAGGTCTACAATGAGCAGTTCTTC. Amino acid sequence: CATSQAGEVYNEQFF.

In this sample, this clonotype turned up many times. This sequence joins TRBV18 and TRBJ1-5, with D tentatively TRBD1 (5 bases). Germline V gives CDR1 KGHSH, CDR2 LQKENI. V shed 6 bases and J shed 9 bases, with 21 bases lying between them. There are 15 residues in the CDR3. Written as DNA, the CDR3 is TGTGCCAGCTCCCACGGCCAAGATAACAGGTTGCCCCAGCATTTT. Its protein product is CASSHGQDNRLPQHF. Full variable domain (outside the CDR3, taken from reference TRBV18 and TRBJ1-5): NAGVMQNPRHLVRRRGQEARLRCSPMKGHSHVYWYRQLPEEGLKFMVYLQKENIIDESGMPKERFSAEFPKEGPSILRIQQVVRGDSAAYFCASSHGQDNRLPQHFGDGTRLSIL.

The chain employs TRBV2 and TRBJ2-7; no firm D call. The V end lost 8 bases, the J end lost 2 bases, and 13 bases lay between the germline ends. The CDR3 spans 13 residues. Germline V lookup: CDR1 SNHLY, CDR2 FYNNEI. The CDR3 region has the DNA TGTGCCAGCGGTGGTGGGAATACCTACGAGCAGTACTTC. Residues: CASGGGNTYEQYF.

This clonotype was detected ten times or more. This rearrangement joins TRBV28 to TRBJ2-7, with 10 bases lining up with TRBD1. The CDR3 length is 16 residues. Trimming removed 1 base from V and 6 bases from J; junction bases left unmatched: 9. CDR1 and CDR2 from the germline V gene are MDHEN and SYDVKM. In DNA form, the CDR3 reads TGTGCCAGCAGTTTATTAGGAGGGACAGGGGTTAGCGAGCAGTACTTC. This gives the protein CASSLLGGTGVSEQYF.

This clonotype was picked up many times. The V and J genes are TRBV5-1 and TRBJ2-1; D gene uncertain. Looked up from germline, CDR1 is SGHRS and CDR2 is YFSETQ. CDR3 size: 15 residues. Between the trimmed V and J ends, which lost 3 bases and 4 bases, there was a span of 14 bases. The CDR3 here is CASSSTRRPYNEQFF. The CDR3 nucleotides read TGCGCCAGCAGCTCTACACGGAGACCTTACAATGAGCAGTTCTTC.

The table lists this clonotype with a few counts. The chain couples TRBV29-1 to TRBJ1-1, with a weak D call TRBD1 (5 bases). CDR3 length: 12 amino acids. The germline V gene encodes CDR1 SQVTM and CDR2 ANQGSEA. V lost 5 bases to trimming and J lost 3 bases, with 10 bases between them. CDR3 bases: TGCAGCGTTCGGGACGGGGACACTGAAGCTTTCTTT. Protein: CSVRDGDTEAFF.

This clonotype was found a few times. The chain uses TRBV6-1 and TRBJ1-1, with TRBD1 as a possible D gene (6 bases). CDR1 and CDR2 from the germline V gene are MNHNS and SASEGT. The CDR3 covers 14 residues. V lost 10 bases to trimming and J lost 1 base, with 16 bases between them. CDR3 protein: CATHNRDGNTEAFF. CDR3 nucleotide sequence: TGTGCCACCCACAACAGGGATGGGAACACTGAAGCTTTCTTT.

This chain connects TRBV29-1 to TRBJ2-2, with 8 bases identical to TRBD2. The V gene end was trimmed by 4 bases and the J gene end by 5 bases; junction bases not matched to a gene: 12. Germline V gives CDR1 SQVTM, CDR2 ANQGSEA. This CDR3 is 16 amino acids long. Written as DNA, the CDR3 is TGCAGCGTTGCCTTCCATAGCGGGAAAGGAACCGGGGAGCTGTTTTTT. Encoded protein: CSVAFHSGKGTGELFF.

This clonotype was seen repeatedly, ten times or more. V usage is TRBV12-3 or TRBV12-4 and J usage is TRBJ1-5, with 7 bases that match TRBD1. V lost 2 bases to trimming and J lost 3 bases; unmatched junction nucleotides: 7. CDR3 length: 16 amino acids. Written as DNA, the CDR3 is TGTGCCAGCAGTTTACGGCAGGGGGGATACAATCAGCCCCAGCATTTT. Translating it yields CASSLRQGGYNQPQHF.

This clonotype was counted ten times or more. The chain employs TRBV12-3 or TRBV12-4 and TRBJ2-7; unclear D gene. The CDR3 totals 15 residues. Trimming shortened V by 3 bases and J by 6 bases, and 18 bases separated the two germline ends. The CDR3 bases are TGTGCCAGCAGTTTTGCCCTTGGGCCAACCCTCGAGCAGTACTTC. Translation gives CASSFALGPTLEQYF.

This clonotype appeared many times. The chain joins TRBV7-2 to TRBJ2-7; TRBD1 matches 8 bases. V lost 4 bases and J lost 3; bases outside the gene matches: 8. CDR1 is SGHTA, CDR2 FQGNSA, per germline. The CDR3 totals 15 residues. The CDR3 loop reads CASSSSTGAIYEQYF. Written as DNA, the CDR3 is TGTGCCAGCAGCTCATCGACAGGGGCCATCTACGAGCAGTACTTC. Combining the CDR3 with reference TRBV7-2 and TRBJ2-7 gives the whole variable domain GAGVSQSPSNKVTEKGKDVELRCDPISGHTALYWYRQSLGQGLEFLIYFQGNSAPDKSGLPSDRFSAERTGGSVSTLTIQRTQQEDSAVYLCASSSSTGAIYEQYFGPGTRLTVT.